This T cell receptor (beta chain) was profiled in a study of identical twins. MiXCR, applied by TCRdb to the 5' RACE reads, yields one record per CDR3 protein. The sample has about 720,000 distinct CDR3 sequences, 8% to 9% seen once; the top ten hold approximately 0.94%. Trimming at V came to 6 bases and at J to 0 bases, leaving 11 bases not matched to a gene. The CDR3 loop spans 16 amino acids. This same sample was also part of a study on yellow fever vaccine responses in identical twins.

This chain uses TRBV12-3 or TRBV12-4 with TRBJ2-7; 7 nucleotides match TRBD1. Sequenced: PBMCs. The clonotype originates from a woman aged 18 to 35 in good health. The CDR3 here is CASRPSGTVSSYEQYF. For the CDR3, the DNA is TGTGCCAGCAGGCCATCCGGGACAGTGAGCTCCTACGAGCAGTACTTC.